This T cell receptor beta chain was sequenced during a study of PD-1 blockade in classical Hodgkin lymphoma. In regard to this clone: Antigen specificity is unknown.

Time point in this sample: cycle 4 day 1 (C4D1), after less than 7 weeks of nivolumab. Relapse was seen in all patients after autologous stem cell transplantation, and brentuximab vedotin exposure was variable. Best responses fell into complete response, partial response or progressive disease. The V gene lost 3 bases and the J gene lost 1 base, with 9 bases spanning the gap. Germline lookup yields CDR1 MNHEY and CDR2 SMNVEV (reference sequence). CDR3 length equals 14 residues. Method: immunoSEQ multiplex PCR; TCRdb's copy keeps in-frame clones and lacks some. Of around 60,000 clones listed, about 85% are singletons. Study-level points and caveats: What drove the repertoire differences, possibly disease activity or prior therapy, has not been defined.

The source material was peripheral blood mononuclear cells (PBMCs), sampled before the fourth cycle of nivolumab. This chain joins TRBV27 and TRBJ1-1; D possibly corresponds to TRBD1 (5 bases). The source of this sequence is a human donor with classical Hodgkin lymphoma. CDR3 in amino acids: CASSLNGGNTEAFF. The CDR3 DNA sequence: TGTGCCAGCAGTTTGAATGGGGGGAACACTGAAGCTTTCTTT.